The sequence of this T cell receptor beta chain was determined in a study of blood T cell repertoires in COVID-19. Turning to the study itself: The analysed material was cDNA or gDNA that came from T cells, B-cell-depleted T cells, or PBMCs.

The V gene end was trimmed by 5 bases and the J gene end by 4 bases; junction bases not matched to a gene: 14. This CDR3 has 16 amino acids. Germline loops: CDR1 SGHDT, CDR2 YYEEEE. Using immunoSEQ multiplex PCR, the repertoire was profiled, and TCRdb retains in-frame clones only, with some absent. The sample has 200,000 to 250,000 clones, under 90% seen once; the top ten hold around a sixth. This receptor was identified in an elderly woman with active or convalescent COVID-19. Sequenced sample: peripheral blood. This chain connects TRBV5-6 to TRBJ1-2, with TRBD1 matching over 7 bases. This CDR3 reads CASRHYRGPTPYGYTF. CDR3 in DNA: TGTGCCAGCAGACATTACAGGGGACCGACTCCCTATGGCTACACCTTC. Using reference TRBV5-6 and TRBJ1-2 for the parts outside the CDR3, the full variable domain is DAGVTQSPTHLIKTRGQQVTLRCSPKSGHDTVSWYQQALGQGPQFIFQYYEEEERQRGNFPDRFSGHQFPNYSSELNVNALLLGDSALYLCASRHYRGPTPYGYTFGSGTRLTVV.